The rows below give T cell receptor beta chains drawn from one sample of a study of CD8 T cells in ankylosing spondylitis. TCRdb re-called the 5' RACE reads through MiXCR, storing one row per CDR3 protein. The sample holds under 250,000 distinct CDR3 sequences; roughly 25% are singletons and the top ten take under 7%. Sequencing used blood, either unsorted or a sorted T cell fraction (not recorded which). These receptors all stem from a male donor with ankylosing spondylitis or in good health (not recorded which). Each CDR3 is given with its conserved first and last residue. The order of the fields is V gene, clone size, J gene, D gene, CDR3 DNA, CDR3 protein. D genes are given only for firm matches. Clone size is given for some rows only: seen once, a few or many times, or a class if the clone is expanded.

>TRBV20-1|-|TRBJ2-1|TRBD2
TGCAGTGCTAGTGAGCTAGCGGGGATCAATGAGCAGTTCTTC
CSASELAGINEQFF
>TRBV10-3|many|TRBJ2-1|TRBD2
TGTGCCATCAGTCCTGCTACTAGCGGGCCTTACAATGAGCAGTTCTTC
CAISPATSGPYNEQFF
>TRBV29-1|-|TRBJ2-5|-
TGCAGCGTGATGACTATGTTGCGAGAGACCCAGTACTTC
CSVMTMLRETQYF
>TRBV20-1|many|TRBJ1-4|-
TGCAGTGCTAGTTTTGGTGCTATGGGTGAAAAACTGTTTTTT
CSASFGAMGEKLFF
>TRBV3-1|once|TRBJ2-1|TRBD1
TGTGCCAGCAGCCAAGAAGGGGACAGGGGTTTGTTAAAGAACAATGAGCAGTTCTTC
CASSQEGDRGLLKNNEQFF
>TRBV20-1|once|TRBJ1-1|TRBD1
TGCAGTGCCGACGGACAGGGGGCGGGGACTGAAGCTTTCTTT
CSADGQGAGTEAFF
>TRBV11-2|-|TRBJ2-5|TRBD1
TGTGCCAGCAGCCCACACGGGACAGGGGGTTTTGTAGAGACCCAGTACTTC
CASSPHGTGGFVETQYF
>TRBV12-3/TRBV12-4|many|TRBJ1-1|-
TGTGCCAGCAGGTCGGTGGCTGAAGCTTTCTTT
CASRSVAEAFF
>TRBV29-1|few|TRBJ2-7|TRBD1
TGCAGCGTTGTTAACAGGGGGCTAAAGGGCTCCTACGAGCAGTACTTC
CSVVNRGLKGSYEQYF
>TRBV27|-|TRBJ2-2|-
TGTGCCAGCAGTCGGGACCCTAGATCACCCGGGGAGCTGTTTTTT
CASSRDPRSPGELFF
>TRBV20-1|few|TRBJ2-7|TRBD2
TGCAGTGCTAGAGTCGGGACTAGCGGAAACTACGAGCAGTATTTC
CSARVGTSGNYEQYF
>TRBV28|-|TRBJ2-3|-
TGTGCCAGCAGATCTCCCGCGTTAGGGTGGAGCACAGATACGCAGTATTTT
CASRSPALGWSTDTQYF
>TRBV12-3/TRBV12-4|-|TRBJ2-1|TRBD2
TGTGCCAGCAGTTCCCGAGGGGCTAGCGGGACATACAATGAGCAGTTCTTC
CASSSRGASGTYNEQFF
>TRBV12-3/TRBV12-4|-|TRBJ2-3|-
TGTGCCAGCAGTTTAGCTAGCGGCTTCACAGATACGCAGTATTTT
CASSLASGFTDTQYF
>TRBV4-1|many|TRBJ2-6|-
TGCGCCAGCAGCCTAGCGGAAGTCCGTGCTGGGGCCAACGTCCTGACTTTC
CASSLAEVRAGANVLTF
>TRBV7-2|many|TRBJ2-2|TRBD1
TGCGCCAGCAGCCTCAGGGGGCTGGGGACCGGGGAGCTGTTTTTT
CASSLRGLGTGELFF
>TRBV6-5|many|TRBJ2-7|-
TGTGCCAGCAGACGACAGGACGAGCAGTACTTC
CASRRQDEQYF
>TRBV11-2|-|TRBJ2-1|TRBD2
TGTGCCAGCAGCTTAGATTGGTCGGGAGGCAACAATGAGCAGTTCTTC
CASSLDWSGGNNEQFF
>TRBV20-1|-|TRBJ2-3|TRBD1
TGCAGTGCTAAACAGGGGGCAAAAGATACGCAGTATTTT
CSAKQGAKDTQYF
>TRBV20-1|many|TRBJ2-1|TRBD2
TGCAGTGCAGTACTAGCGGGAGTGCCCAATGAGCAGTTCTTC
CSAVLAGVPNEQFF
>TRBV25-1|-|TRBJ1-5|-
TGTGCCAGCAGTGAAACAGGGCTCAATCAGCCCCAGCATTTT
CASSETGLNQPQHF
>TRBV12-3/TRBV12-4|many|TRBJ1-2|-
TGTGCCAGCAGCCTCAACGAGGCGGAGTATGGCTACACCTTC
CASSLNEAEYGYTF
>TRBV20-1|-|TRBJ2-7|TRBD1
TGCAGTGCTCTCGACAGGGGAGATTCCGAGCAGTACTTC
CSALDRGDSEQYF
>TRBV9|-|TRBJ2-1|TRBD1
TGTGCCAGCAGCACGGGGACAGCATACAATGAGCAGTTCTTC
CASSTGTAYNEQFF
>TRBV7-2|many|TRBJ1-1|TRBD1
TGTGCCAGCACCGGTAGGGGGCTTAACACTGAAGCTTTCTTT
CASTGRGLNTEAFF
>TRBV12-3/TRBV12-4|-|TRBJ1-3|-
TGTGCCACCGGACAGACAAGCTCTGGAAACACCATATATTTT
CATGQTSSGNTIYF
>TRBV20-1|many|TRBJ2-5|TRBD1
TGCAGTGCTAGAGAAGGGACAGGGAAAGAGACCCAGTACTTC
CSAREGTGKETQYF
>TRBV20-1|many|TRBJ2-1|-
TGCAGTGCTAGAGATCGGGACCCCCATGAGCAGTTCTTC
CSARDRDPHEQFF
>TRBV7-2|few|TRBJ2-5|-
TGTGCCAGCAGCTTAGTGGCGGTGGGGGAGACCCAGTACTTC
CASSLVAVGETQYF
>TRBV20-1|many|TRBJ1-1|-
TGCAGTGTTTATGGGAACACTGAAGCTTTCTTT
CSVYGNTEAFF
>TRBV11-3|many|TRBJ2-1|-
TGTGCCAGCAGCGCACGGAGCGTTTACAATGAGCAGTTCTTC
CASSARSVYNEQFF
>TRBV3-1|many|TRBJ2-5|-
TGTGCCAGCAGCCAATATGAAGAGACCCAGTACTTC
CASSQYEETQYF
>TRBV5-6|few|TRBJ2-1|TRBD1
TGTGCCAGCAGCCTAAACACAGGGGGCGCAGTCAGGGATGAGCAGTTCTTC
CASSLNTGGAVRDEQFF
>TRBV12-3/TRBV12-4|many|TRBJ2-7|-
TGTGCCAGCAGTTTAGGCGGGAACTCCTACGAGCAGTACTTC
CASSLGGNSYEQYF
>TRBV25-1|-|TRBJ2-1|-
TGTGCCAGCAGTCCATGGACTACAGACAATGAGCAGTTCTTC
CASSPWTTDNEQFF
>TRBV29-1|-|TRBJ2-1|TRBD1
TGCAGCGTCCCGCGCCGGGACAGACCTAGTCAGAATGAGCAGTTCTTC
CSVPRRDRPSQNEQFF
>TRBV6-1|many|TRBJ2-1|TRBD2
TGTGCCAGCAGCCAGCGGGAGCGGAACAATGAGCAGTTCTTC
CASSQRERNNEQFF
>TRBV20-1|-|TRBJ2-3|TRBD1
TGCAGTTTGACAGGGGTTAGCACAGATACGCAGTATTTT
CSLTGVSTDTQYF
>TRBV20-1|few|TRBJ2-7|-
TGCAGTGCTAGAGACAATGCGCTCTACGAGCAGTACTTC
CSARDNALYEQYF
>TRBV28|many|TRBJ2-6|TRBD1
TGTGCCAGCCGAGGGACAGTCAGATCTGGGGCCAACGTCCTGACTTTC
CASRGTVRSGANVLTF
>TRBV5-1|many|TRBJ2-2|TRBD2
TGCGCCAGCAAGATAGCGGGGACCGGGGAGCTGTTTTTT
CASKIAGTGELFF
>TRBV29-1|-|TRBJ2-7|-
TGCAGCGTTGAAGAGACAGGTAGCGAGCAGTACTTC
CSVEETGSEQYF
>TRBV4-3|-|TRBJ2-6|-
TGCACCAGCAGCCAAGATCCTGCAGGGCAAAGCTCTGGGGCCAACGTCCTGACTTTC
CTSSQDPAGQSSGANVLTF
>TRBV29-1|-|TRBJ1-2|-
TGCAGCGTTGAAGAAAGGGGAAAGGGGAACTATGGCTACACCTTC
CSVEERGKGNYGYTF
>TRBV5-1|-|TRBJ2-3|-
TGTGCCAGCAGTCCGGATAGCACAGATACGCAGTATTTT
CASSPDSTDTQYF
>TRBV7-9|-|TRBJ1-1|-
TGTGCCAGCAGCTTATTGCACGGTGAAGCTTTCTTT
CASSLLHGEAFF
>TRBV29-1|-|TRBJ2-7|-
TGCAGCGTTGGAGGGACGTTCTCCTACGAGCAGTACTTC
CSVGGTFSYEQYF
>TRBV20-1|few|TRBJ2-7|-
TGCAGTGCGACCGTCCCGAAGTCCTACGAGCAGTACTTC
CSATVPKSYEQYF
>TRBV6-2/TRBV6-3|-|TRBJ2-1|TRBD2
TGTGCCAGCAGTCATCGTAAAAAAGGGACTAGCGGGAGGGTCACCTACAATGAGCAGTTCTTC
CASSHRKKGTSGRVTYNEQFF
>TRBV5-4|-|TRBJ2-7|-
TGTGCCAGCAGCCCGGCGTTGACAGCTTCCTACGAGCAGTACTTC
CASSPALTASYEQYF
>TRBV5-1|-|TRBJ2-1|-
TGCGCCAGCAGCCAAACCCCCCACAATGAGCAGTTCTTC
CASSQTPHNEQFF
>TRBV6-5|many|TRBJ1-4|TRBD1
TGTGCCAGCAGAACAGGGGATCGCGAAAAACTGTTTTTT
CASRTGDREKLFF
>TRBV3-1|-|TRBJ2-7|-
TGTGCCAGCAGCCGCGTCTCCGACTACGAGCAGTACTTC
CASSRVSDYEQYF
>TRBV7-2|many|TRBJ1-4|-
TGTGCCAGCAGCCGGGACCGAAGGGGCGAAAAACTGTTTTTT
CASSRDRRGEKLFF
>TRBV20-1|few|TRBJ2-5|-
TGCAGTGCTCCAACAGCGAGAGGGGAGACCCAGTACTTC
CSAPTARGETQYF
>TRBV10-3|many|TRBJ2-1|-
TGTGCCATCAAAGCGGACGGTACTCACAATGAGCAGTTCTTC
CAIKADGTHNEQFF
>TRBV29-1|-|TRBJ2-5|-
TGCAGCGTTGCCCGGGGGCGGTTGGAGACCCAGTACTTC
CSVARGRLETQYF
>TRBV7-3|many|TRBJ1-2|-
TGTGCCAGCAGCTTAGACGGCGGACAGTATGGCTACACCTTC
CASSLDGGQYGYTF
>TRBV20-1|-|TRBJ2-3|TRBD1
TGCAGTGCACGACAGGGCCCCACAGATACGCAGTATTTT
CSARQGPTDTQYF